This T cell receptor beta chain was captured in a study of regulatory T cells in long-lasting Graves disease. Regarding the study as a whole: Public clonotype sharing was higher in persistent than newly diagnosed patients.

For this clonotype: Its antigen is undetermined.

Time point of the sample: persistent/refractory GD, antithyroid drugs over 5 years with positive TRAb. Extracted RNA from PBMCs served as the source of the TCR library. Libraries of TCR beta came from iRepertoire HTBI primers plus Arm-PCR of CDR3 regions. TCRdb passed the multiplex PCR reads through MiXCR, listing each CDR3 protein once. Counted here are a few hundred thousand distinct CDR3 sequences, 23% occurring once; the ten biggest clones make up about a quarter. The sample here was peripheral blood mononuclear cells (PBMCs), taken when the disease was refractory, from a patient treated with antithyroid drugs. The clonotype comes from a female donor with Graves disease.

In DNA form, the CDR3 reads TGTGCCAGCAGCTCCACCAGAGACACCGGGGAGCTGTTTTTT. This translates into CASSSTRDTGELFF. V gene TRBV7-9 combines with J gene TRBJ2-2; no firm D call. This CDR3 spans 14 amino acids. Germline loops: CDR1 SEHNR, CDR2 FQNEAQ (reference sequence). Between the trimmed V and J ends, which lost 4 bases and 3 bases, there was a span of 9 bases.